A single sample gave rise to the 16 T cell receptor beta chains below, sequenced in a study of early stage breast cancer tumors. Clones were sequenced by immunoSEQ multiplex PCR, and TCRdb holds only the in-frame ones, with some missing. The table records 15,000 or so clones, around 85% of them present only once. Sequenced: normal breast tissue next to the tumor. Every receptor here comes from a person in their thirties with breast cancer.

Remarks on this clone: The junction and the germline gene differ at one end; a read error may be behind it. The chain links TRBV7-9 to TRBJ2-5; D call uncertain. Germline-derived CDR1 and CDR2 are SEHNR and FQNEAQ (reference sequence). CDR3 length: 14 amino acids. This CDR3 is CASTLNTDLETQYF. The CDR3 region has the DNA TGTGCCAGCACCTTAAATACAGATTTAGAGACCCAGTACTTC.

This clone was picked up one time. The rearrangement joins TRBV4-3 to TRBJ2-4, with 11 positions matching TRBD2. Germline V gene lookup returns CDR1 LGHNA and CDR2 YSLEER. The CDR3 length is 20 residues. V was pared by 0 bases and J by 5 bases, with 15 bases of the junction left unmatched. The CDR3, as DNA: TGCGCCAGCAGCCAAGAAGCGGTAATAGCGGGAGGGCCTAGTGAAAACATTCAGTACTTC. Translated, it gives CASSQEAVIAGGPSENIQYF.

The chain carries TRBV5-1 and TRBJ2-2; D may be TRBD1 or TRBD2 (6 bases each). In germline, CDR1 is SGHRS, CDR2 YFSETQ. V gave up 3 bases and J gave up 4 bases, with 13 bases separating them. The CDR3 totals 15 residues. In DNA form, the CDR3 reads TGCGCCAGCAGCTCCGAGGGGGGTCGCACCGGGGAGCTGTTTTTT. It specifies CASSSEGGRTGELFF.

The chain employs TRBV7-2 and TRBJ2-2; maybe TRBD2 (5 bases). With 0 bases removed from V and 4 bases from J, the gap between germline ends came to 6 bases. The CDR3 loop spans 14 amino acids. CDR1 is SGHTA, CDR2 FQGNSA, per germline. CDR3 loop: CASSLARVTGELFF. CDR3 in DNA: TGTGCCAGCAGCTTAGCGAGGGTCACCGGGGAGCTGTTTTTT.

The chain joins TRBV7-8 to TRBJ1-1; D gene ambiguous. CDR1 is SGHVS and CDR2 is FQNEAQ in the germline V gene. The CDR3 loop spans 14 amino acids. The V and J ends lost 5 bases and 7 bases respectively, with 17 bases between them. The CDR3 region has the DNA TGTGCCAGCAGCCTTAGTCCCCGATGGGATGAAGCTTTCTTT. Translating it yields CASSLSPRWDEAFF.

V is TRBV7-8 and J is TRBJ1-4; 9 nucleotides align to TRBD1. Looked up from germline, CDR1 is SGHVS and CDR2 is FQNEAQ. The CDR3 extends over 18 amino acids. J gave up 6 bases and V 4 bases, and 15 bases lay outside the gene matches. Here the CDR3 DNA reads TGTGCCAGCAGCTCAAAGCCTATTCCGGGACAGGGTTATGAAAAACTGTTTTTT. Translation: CASSSKPIPGQGYEKLFF.

This clone showed up just a few times. J is TRBJ1-5 and V is TRBV18, with no clear D. CDR1 KGHSH and CDR2 LQKENI come from the germline V gene. V dropped 4 bases and J dropped 4 bases, with 11 bases sitting between them. The CDR3 contains 14 residues. DNA of the CDR3: TGTGCCAGCTCACGTGGAAAGGGAAATCAGCCCCAGCATTTT. Its translation: CASSRGKGNQPQHF.

The J gene is TRBJ1-1, the V gene TRBV11-3; unclear D gene. Germline CDR1 SGHNT, CDR2 YENEEA. The V and J ends lost 4 bases and 2 bases respectively, with 8 bases between them. The CDR3 covers 13 residues. CDR3 in DNA: TGTGCCAGCAGCTCGCGGCAAAACACTGAAGCTTTCTTT. This encodes CASSSRQNTEAFF.

The J gene is TRBJ2-5, the V gene TRBV18; D not certain. Germline V gives CDR1 KGHSH, CDR2 LQKENI. V shed 0 bases and J shed 8 bases, with 13 bases lying between them. The CDR3 spans 14 residues. The CDR3 loop is CASSPPGQADTQYF. The CDR3 DNA reads TGTGCCAGCTCACCACCGGGCCAGGCAGATACCCAGTACTTC.

The J gene is TRBJ2-1, the V gene TRBV5-1, with TRBD2 matching 11 bases. V dropped 3 bases and J dropped 2; count of bases not matched to a gene: 4. The CDR3 totals 16 residues. Germline CDR1 reads SGHRS; CDR2 reads YFSETQ. The CDR3 loop is CASSSQLAGAYNEQFF. The CDR3 bases are TGCGCCAGCAGCTCTCAACTAGCGGGAGCCTACAATGAGCAGTTCTTC. The entire variable domain, with the rest obtained from reference TRBV5-1 and TRBJ2-1, is as follows: KAGVTQTPRYLIKTRGQQVTLSCSPISGHRSVSWYQQTPGQGLQFLFEYFSETQRNKGNFPGRFSGRQFSNSRSEMNVSTLELGDSALYLCASSSQLAGAYNEQFFGPGTRLTVL.

The J gene is TRBJ1-2, the V gene TRBV25-1; weak D call: TRBD1 (6 bases). The CDR3 consists of 15 residues. V dropped 7 bases and J dropped 3 bases, with 18 bases sitting between them. CDR1 is MGHDK and CDR2 is SYGVNS in the germline V gene. The CDR3 DNA sequence: TGTGCCAGCACCGAGTATTCAGGGGTTTACTATGGCTACACCTTC. It is translated as CASTEYSGVYYGYTF.

The table lists this clone with a count of one. The V and J genes are TRBV6-5 and TRBJ2-2, with TRBD1 matching 8 bases. The V segment lost 1 base and the J segment 5 bases; nucleotides outside the gene matches: 6. The CDR3 spans 16 residues. Germline values: CDR1 MNHEY, CDR2 SVGAGI. In nucleotides, the CDR3 is TGTGCCAGCAGTTACTTCGGAACAGGGGGGACCGGGGAGCTGTTTTTT. Translating gives CASSYFGTGGTGELFF.

The V call is TRBV29-1, the J call TRBJ2-7, with a tentative D call TRBD2 (5 bases). Deletions cut 1 base from V and 6 bases from J, with 16 bases between. Per germline, CDR1 SQVTM and CDR2 ANQGSEA. CDR3 length: 14 amino acids. CDR3 sequence reads: CSVEVPGVTGEQYF. The CDR3 DNA is TGCAGCGTTGAAGTTCCCGGGGTTACCGGCGAGCAGTACTTC.

This clone was observed once. The rearrangement links TRBV7-2 to TRBJ2-7, with 12 bases identical to TRBD2. Germline trimming cut 4 bases from V and 2 bases from J; bases unmatched to any gene: 6. Germline lookup yields CDR1 SGHTA and CDR2 FQGNSA. This CDR3 is built from 16 residues. CDR3 nucleotides: TGTGCCAGCAGCTCCAGCGGACTAGCGGGGACCTACGAGCAGTACTTC. Translated: CASSSSGLAGTYEQYF.

This clone was counted only a few times. The chain carries TRBV19 and TRBJ2-7, with TRBD2 as a possible D gene (5 bases). V was pared by 2 bases and J by 2 bases, with 13 bases between. CDR3 length equals 15 residues. Germline V gene sequence: CDR1 LNHDA, CDR2 SQIVND (reference sequence). Here the CDR3 reads CASSITRVGTYEQYF. The CDR3 DNA sequence: TGTGCCAGTAGTATAACGAGGGTTGGGACCTACGAGCAGTACTTC.

This chain joins TRBV25-1 and TRBJ1-6; 7 nucleotides agree with TRBD1. Germline CDR1 is MGHDK and CDR2 is SYGVNS. The V and J ends lost 1 base and 10 bases, in that order; junction bases with no gene match: 4. The CDR3 is made up of 14 amino acids. CDR3 coding DNA: TGTGCCAGCAGTGAATCGACAGGGTGGTCACCCCTCCACTTT. Its translation is CASSESTGWSPLHF.